This entry concerns a single TCR beta chain. This entry belongs to a study of blood T cell repertoires in COVID-19. On the study more broadly: Samples taken during acute and convalescent COVID-19 were collected in the United States, Italy and Spain. Nucleic acid was either cDNA or gDNA, and it came from T cells, B-cell-depleted T cells, or PBMCs.

As originally analysed: By means of reference gene primer amplification, nucleated cell counts were estimated. Clones were read by immunoSEQ multiplex PCR, and TCRdb kept only the in-frame ones, dropping some. V, J and clone size derive from that table, while D and trimming were established from the DNA sequence. The sample includes 95,000 to 150,000 clones, around three quarters of them seen just once. The CDR3 totals 13 residues. Per the germline V gene, CDR1 is SGHRS and CDR2 is YFSETQ. Trimming took 7 bases from V and 2 from J, leaving 11 bases between them. V usage is TRBV5-1 and J usage is TRBJ2-3, with D perhaps matching TRBD1 (5 bases). This clonotype was sampled from a man between 60 and 70 years old with active or convalescent COVID-19. Sequenced: peripheral blood. The CDR3 DNA follows: TGCGCCAGCGGCCTAGGGGCCACAGATACGCAGTATTTT. Translation: CASGLGATDTQYF.